This T cell receptor (beta chain) is drawn from a study of CD8 T cells in Susac syndrome. At the level of the study: When blood was collected, patients with Susac syndrome were therapy-naive, were taking corticosteroids, or were receiving intravenous immunoglobulin alone.

An input of about 0.5 to 1 ug of RNA was subjected to reverse transcription using random hexamers. One entry per CDR3 protein results from TCRdb running MiXCR on the immunoSEQ multiplex PCR reads. Of hundreds of thousands of distinct CDR3 sequences in the sample, about 94% were seen once. Input material: CD4+ T cells from PBMCs. The source of this sequence is a human donor with Susac syndrome.

The CDR3 coding sequence is TGTGCCATCAGGCCGGGGGATGGATACGATACGCAGTATTTT. It encodes CAIRPGDGYDTQYF. The chain combines TRBV10-3 with TRBJ2-3, with D possibly TRBD2 on 6 matching bases. V was trimmed by 6 bases and J by 6 bases, leaving 16 bases between them. The CDR3 runs 14 residues. The germline V gene has CDR1 ENHRY and CDR2 SYGVKD.